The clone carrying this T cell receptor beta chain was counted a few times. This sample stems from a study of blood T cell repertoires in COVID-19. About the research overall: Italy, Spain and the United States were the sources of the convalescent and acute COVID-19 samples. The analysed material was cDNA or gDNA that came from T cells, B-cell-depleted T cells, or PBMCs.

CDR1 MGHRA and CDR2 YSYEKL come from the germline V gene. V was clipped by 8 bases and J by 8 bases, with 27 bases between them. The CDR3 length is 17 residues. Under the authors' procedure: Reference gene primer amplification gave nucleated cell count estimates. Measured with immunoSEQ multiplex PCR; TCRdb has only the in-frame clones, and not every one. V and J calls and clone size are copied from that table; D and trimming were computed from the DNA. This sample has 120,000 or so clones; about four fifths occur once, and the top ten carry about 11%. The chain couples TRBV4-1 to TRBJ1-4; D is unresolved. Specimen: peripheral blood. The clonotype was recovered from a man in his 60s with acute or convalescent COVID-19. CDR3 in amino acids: CASHPTLVKDGREKLFF. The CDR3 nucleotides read TGCGCCAGCCACCCGACTTTGGTTAAAGACGGTAGAGAAAAACTGTTTTTT.